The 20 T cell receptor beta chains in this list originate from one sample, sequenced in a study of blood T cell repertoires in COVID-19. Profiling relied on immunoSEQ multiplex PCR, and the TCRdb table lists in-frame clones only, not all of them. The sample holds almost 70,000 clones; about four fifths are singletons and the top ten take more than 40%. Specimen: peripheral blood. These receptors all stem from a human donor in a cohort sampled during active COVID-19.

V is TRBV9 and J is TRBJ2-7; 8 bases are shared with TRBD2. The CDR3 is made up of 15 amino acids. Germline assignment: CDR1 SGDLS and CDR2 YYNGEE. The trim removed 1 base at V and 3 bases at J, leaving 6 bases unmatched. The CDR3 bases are TGTGCCAGCAGCGTATCTAGCGGGTTTAACTACGAGCAGTACTTC. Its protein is CASSVSSGFNYEQYF.

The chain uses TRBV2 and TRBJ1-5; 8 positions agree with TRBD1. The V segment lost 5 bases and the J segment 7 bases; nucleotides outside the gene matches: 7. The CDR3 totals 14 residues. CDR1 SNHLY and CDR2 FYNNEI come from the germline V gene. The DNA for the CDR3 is TGTGCCAGCAGTTCAGAGACAGGGGAGCAGCCCCAGCATTTT. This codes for CASSSETGEQPQHF.

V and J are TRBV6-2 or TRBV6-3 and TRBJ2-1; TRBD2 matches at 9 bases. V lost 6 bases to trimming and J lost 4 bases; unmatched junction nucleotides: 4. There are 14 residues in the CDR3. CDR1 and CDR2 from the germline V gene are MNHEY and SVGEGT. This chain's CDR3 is CASSTSGGYNEQFF. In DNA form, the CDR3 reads TGTGCCAGCAGCACCAGCGGGGGGTACAATGAGCAGTTCTTC.

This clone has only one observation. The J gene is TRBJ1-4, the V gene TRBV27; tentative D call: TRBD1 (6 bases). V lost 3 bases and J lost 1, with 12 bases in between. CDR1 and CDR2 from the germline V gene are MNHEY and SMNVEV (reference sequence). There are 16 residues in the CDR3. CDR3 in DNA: TGTGCCAGCAGTTTGCGCCTCAGGGGAACTAATGAAAAACTGTTTTTT. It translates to CASSLRLRGTNEKLFF.

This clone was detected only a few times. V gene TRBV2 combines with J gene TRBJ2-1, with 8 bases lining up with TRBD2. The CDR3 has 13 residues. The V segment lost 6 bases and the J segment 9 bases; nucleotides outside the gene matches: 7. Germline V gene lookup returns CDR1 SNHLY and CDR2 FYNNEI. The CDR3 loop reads CASRPGGGIEQFF. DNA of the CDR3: TGTGCCAGCAGGCCGGGAGGGGGTATTGAGCAGTTCTTC.

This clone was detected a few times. CDR3 nucleotide sequence: TGTGCCAGCAGCTTAGCGGCTAGCGGTTACTCGAGCTCCTACAATGAGCAGTTCTTC. This codes for CASSLAASGYSSSYNEQFF. V usage is TRBV7-2 and J usage is TRBJ2-1; the match to TRBD2 covers 7 bases. J lost 0 bases, V lost 0 bases, and 11 bases had no gene match. The V gene's germline CDR1 is SGHTA and CDR2 FQGNSA. The length of the CDR3 is 19 residues.

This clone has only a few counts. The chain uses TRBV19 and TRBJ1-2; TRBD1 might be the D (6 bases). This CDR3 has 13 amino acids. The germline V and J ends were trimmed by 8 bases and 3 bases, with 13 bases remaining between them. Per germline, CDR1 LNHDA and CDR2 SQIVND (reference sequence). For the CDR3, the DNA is TGTGCCAGTGCGGGGGCAGGGGACTATGGCTACACCTTC. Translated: CASAGAGDYGYTF.

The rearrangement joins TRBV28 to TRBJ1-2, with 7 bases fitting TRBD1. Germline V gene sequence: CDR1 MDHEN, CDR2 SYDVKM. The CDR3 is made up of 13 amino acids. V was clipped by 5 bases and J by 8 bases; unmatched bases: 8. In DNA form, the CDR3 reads TGTGCCAGCAGTCGGGACAGCATTAGCGGCTACACCTTC. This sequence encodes CASSRDSISGYTF.

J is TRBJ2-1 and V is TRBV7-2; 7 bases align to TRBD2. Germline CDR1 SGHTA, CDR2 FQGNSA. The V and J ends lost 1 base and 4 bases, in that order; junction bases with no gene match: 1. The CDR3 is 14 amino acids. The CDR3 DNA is TGTGCCAGCAGCTTAGGGGGGGGTTACAATGAGCAGTTCTTC. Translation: CASSLGGGYNEQFF.

The chain's CDR3 is CASTFNRVDNSPLHF. CDR3 DNA: TGTGCCAGCACCTTCAACAGGGTGGATAATTCACCCCTCCACTTT. This chain uses TRBV27 with TRBJ1-6, with D possibly being TRBD1 (6 bases). Germline assignment: CDR1 MNHEY and CDR2 SMNVEV (reference sequence). CDR3 length equals 15 residues. The V gene lost 7 bases and the J gene lost 5 bases, with 15 bases spanning the gap.

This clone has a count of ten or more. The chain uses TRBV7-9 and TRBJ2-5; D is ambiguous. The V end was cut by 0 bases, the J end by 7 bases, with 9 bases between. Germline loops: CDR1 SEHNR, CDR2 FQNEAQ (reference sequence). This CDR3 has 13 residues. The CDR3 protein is CASSLAKSGTQYF. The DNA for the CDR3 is TGTGCCAGCAGCTTAGCGAAATCCGGGACCCAGTACTTC.

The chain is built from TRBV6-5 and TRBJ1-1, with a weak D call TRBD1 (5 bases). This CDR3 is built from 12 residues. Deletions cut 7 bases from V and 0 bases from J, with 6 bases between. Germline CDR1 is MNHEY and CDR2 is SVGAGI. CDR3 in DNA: TGTGCCAGCAAGGGGATGAACACTGAAGCTTTCTTT. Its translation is CASKGMNTEAFF.

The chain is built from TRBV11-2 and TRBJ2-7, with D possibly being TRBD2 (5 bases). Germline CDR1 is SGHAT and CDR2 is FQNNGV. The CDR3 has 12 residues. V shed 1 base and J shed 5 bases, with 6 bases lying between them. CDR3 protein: CASSLAGDEQYF. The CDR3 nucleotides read TGTGCCAGCAGCTTAGCCGGGGACGAGCAGTACTTC. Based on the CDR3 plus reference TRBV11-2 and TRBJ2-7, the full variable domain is EAGVAQSPRYKIIEKRQSVAFWCNPISGHATLYWYQQILGQGPKLLIQFQNNGVVDDSQLPKDRFSAERLKGVDSTLKIQPAKLEDSAVYLCASSLAGDEQYFGPGTRLTVT.

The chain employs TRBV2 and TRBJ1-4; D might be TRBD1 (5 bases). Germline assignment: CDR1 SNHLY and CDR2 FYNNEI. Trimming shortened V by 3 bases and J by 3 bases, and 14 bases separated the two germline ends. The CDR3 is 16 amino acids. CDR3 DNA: TGTGCCAGCAGTGACGGAGGGCAGGGCTCTAATGAAAAACTGTTTTTT. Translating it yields CASSDGGQGSNEKLFF.

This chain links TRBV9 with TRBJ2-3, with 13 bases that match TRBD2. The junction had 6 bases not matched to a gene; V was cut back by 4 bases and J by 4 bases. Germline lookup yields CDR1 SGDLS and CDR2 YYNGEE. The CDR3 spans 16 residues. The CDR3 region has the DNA TGTGCCAGCAGCATGACTAGCGGGGGGCCAGCAGATACGCAGTATTTT. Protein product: CASSMTSGGPADTQYF.

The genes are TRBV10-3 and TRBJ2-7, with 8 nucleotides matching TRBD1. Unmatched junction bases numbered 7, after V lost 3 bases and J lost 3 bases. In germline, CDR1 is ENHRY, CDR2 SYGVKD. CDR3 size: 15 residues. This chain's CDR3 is CAISDYRGKFYEQYF. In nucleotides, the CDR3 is TGTGCCATCAGTGACTACAGGGGGAAGTTCTACGAGCAGTACTTC.

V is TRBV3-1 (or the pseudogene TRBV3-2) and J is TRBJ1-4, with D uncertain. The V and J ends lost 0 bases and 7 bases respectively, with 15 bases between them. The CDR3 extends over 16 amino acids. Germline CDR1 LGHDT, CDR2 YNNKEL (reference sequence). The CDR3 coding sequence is TGTGCCAGCAGCCAAGATTTGCAGATCCGGGTTGAAAAACTGTTTTTT. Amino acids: CASSQDLQIRVEKLFF.

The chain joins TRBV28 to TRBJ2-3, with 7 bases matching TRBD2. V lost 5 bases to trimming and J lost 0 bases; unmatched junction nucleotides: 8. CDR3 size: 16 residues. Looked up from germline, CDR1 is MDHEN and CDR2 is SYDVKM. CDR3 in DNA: TGTGCCAGCAGTACTCCAGCGGGGACTAGCACAGATACGCAGTATTTT. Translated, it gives CASSTPAGTSTDTQYF.

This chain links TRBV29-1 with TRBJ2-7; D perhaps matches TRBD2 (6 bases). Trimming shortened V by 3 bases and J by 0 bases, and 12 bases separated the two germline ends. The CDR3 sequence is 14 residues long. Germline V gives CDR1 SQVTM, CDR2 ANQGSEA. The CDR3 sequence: CSVEREGYSYEQYF. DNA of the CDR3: TGCAGCGTTGAGCGGGAAGGTTACTCCTACGAGCAGTACTTC.

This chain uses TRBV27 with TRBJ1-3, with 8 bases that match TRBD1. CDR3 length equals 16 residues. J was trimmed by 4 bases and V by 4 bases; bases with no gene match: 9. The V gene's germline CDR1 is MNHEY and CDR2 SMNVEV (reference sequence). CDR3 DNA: TGTGCCAGCAGTTCCTCCCGGGACAGGAGAGGAAACACCATATATTTT. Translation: CASSSSRDRRGNTIYF.